This is a list of T cell receptor beta chains from one sample in a study of blood T cells in healthy people across ages. MiXCR was run by TCRdb on the 5' RACE reads, yielding one entry per CDR3 protein. The sample has a few hundred thousand distinct CDR3 sequences; 27% are singletons. These same data were also listed under a study on T cells of mothers and their children.

Specimen: blood. The receptors were gathered from a boy aged 2-15 years in good health. Each CDR3 is given with its conserved first and last residue. A D gene is named only where the DNA matches it firmly. Not all rows give a size; the values are once, few, many and, for expanded clones, a class.

v_call: TRBV5-1; clone_size: -; j_call: TRBJ2-1; d_call: -; cdr3_nt: TGCGCCAGCAGTGTGGGGAGTTCAACCCACAATGAGCAGTTCTTC; cdr3_aa: CASSVGSSTHNEQFF
v_call: TRBV5-1; clone_size: few; j_call: TRBJ1-2; d_call: -; cdr3_nt: TGCGCCAGCAGCTTGACGGAGGGTGGCTGCACCTTC; cdr3_aa: CASSLTEGGCTF
v_call: TRBV3-1; clone_size: few; j_call: TRBJ2-5; d_call: -; cdr3_nt: TGTGCCAGCAGTACCCTGAGGAGTCCCCAGTACTTC; cdr3_aa: CASSTLRSPQYF
v_call: TRBV5-1; clone_size: few; j_call: TRBJ2-1; d_call: -; cdr3_nt: TGCGCCAGCAGCCACCCTGACGAGTCCTCCTACAATGAGCAGTTCTTC; cdr3_aa: CASSHPDESSYNEQFF
v_call: TRBV27; clone_size: few; j_call: TRBJ2-1; d_call: -; cdr3_nt: TGTGCCAGCAGTTTATATTGGCAGGGCACCTACAATGAGCAGTTCTTC; cdr3_aa: CASSLYWQGTYNEQFF
v_call: TRBV5-6; clone_size: -; j_call: TRBJ1-6; d_call: -; cdr3_nt: TGTGCCAGCAGCTTGGCGGCAGGGGAAAGCTCCTATAATTCACCCCTCCACTTT; cdr3_aa: CASSLAAGESSYNSPLHF
v_call: TRBV27; clone_size: few; j_call: TRBJ1-2; d_call: TRBD1; cdr3_nt: TGTGCCAGCAGTTTAGCGGCGGGACAGCCCTATGGCTACACCTTC; cdr3_aa: CASSLAAGQPYGYTF
v_call: TRBV12-3/TRBV12-4; clone_size: -; j_call: TRBJ1-1; d_call: -; cdr3_nt: TGTGCCAGCAGTTTAACCTCCACCTCGGGAACTGAAGCTTTCTTT; cdr3_aa: CASSLTSTSGTEAFF
v_call: TRBV7-9; clone_size: -; j_call: TRBJ1-1; d_call: -; cdr3_nt: TGTGCCAGCAGCTTATTATCCCATATGAACACTGAAGCTTTCTTT; cdr3_aa: CASSLLSHMNTEAFF
v_call: TRBV7-6; clone_size: -; j_call: TRBJ2-1; d_call: TRBD2; cdr3_nt: TGTGCCAGCAGTCTGACTAGCGAAAGCTCCTACAATGAGCAGTTCTTC; cdr3_aa: CASSLTSESSYNEQFF
v_call: TRBV29-1; clone_size: few; j_call: TRBJ2-5; d_call: -; cdr3_nt: TGCAGCGTTCCGGACCTGGGAGAGACCCAGTACTTC; cdr3_aa: CSVPDLGETQYF
v_call: TRBV5-1; clone_size: -; j_call: TRBJ2-7; d_call: TRBD2; cdr3_nt: TGCGCCAGCAGCCGGACTAGCGGGAATTACGAGCAGTACTTC; cdr3_aa: CASSRTSGNYEQYF
v_call: TRBV2; clone_size: many; j_call: TRBJ2-5; d_call: -; cdr3_nt: TGTGCCGTTTACTGGGGCAGGACCCAGTACTTC; cdr3_aa: CAVYWGRTQYF
v_call: TRBV29-1; clone_size: few; j_call: TRBJ2-5; d_call: -; cdr3_nt: TGCAGCGTCAAGGGGAGGGCCAGGGGGACCCAGTACTTC; cdr3_aa: CSVKGRARGTQYF
v_call: TRBV14; clone_size: few; j_call: TRBJ2-4; d_call: -; cdr3_nt: TGTGCCAGCAGCCAAGAGTCGGAGAACATTCAGTACTTC; cdr3_aa: CASSQESENIQYF
v_call: TRBV7-6; clone_size: -; j_call: TRBJ2-3; d_call: TRBD2; cdr3_nt: TGTGCCAGCAGCCCAAGGGCTAGCGGGGACACAGATACGCAGTATTTT; cdr3_aa: CASSPRASGDTDTQYF
v_call: TRBV6-6; clone_size: -; j_call: TRBJ2-7; d_call: -; cdr3_nt: TGTGCCAGCAGAGAACTTACTAGCTCCTACGAGCAGTACTTC; cdr3_aa: CASRELTSSYEQYF
v_call: TRBV14; clone_size: -; j_call: TRBJ1-6; d_call: -; cdr3_nt: TGTGCCAGCAACCAAGGCTTGGCGGGAACACCCCTCCACTTT; cdr3_aa: CASNQGLAGTPLHF